Sequencing of this TCR beta chain was carried out in a study of blood T cell repertoires in COVID-19. Study at large: There were acute and convalescent COVID-19 samples, and they came from the United States, Italy and Spain. Sample material is recorded as cDNA or gDNA derived from T cells, B-cell-depleted T cells, or PBMCs.

In the authors' workflow: Reference gene primers were amplified, and this amplification served to estimate nucleated cell counts. TCRdb's copy holds only in-frame clones and misses some; the assay was immunoSEQ multiplex PCR. V, J and clone size reflect that table, while D and trimming were determined from the DNA. Among some 71,000 clones listed, 80% to 90% were seen once. The V and J ends lost 5 bases and 8 bases, in that order; junction bases with no gene match: 14. Germline V gene data show CDR1 as LNHDA and CDR2 as SQIVND (reference sequence). CDR3 size: 16 residues. V gene TRBV19 combines with J gene TRBJ2-1; 8 nucleotides match TRBD2. Sequenced: peripheral blood. The TCR sequence derives from a man aged 25-45 years with acute or convalescent COVID-19. CDR3 sequence (DNA): TGTGCCAGTAGTCCCGGGGCTAGCGGGCCCTGGGATGAGCAGTTCTTC. This translates into CASSPGASGPWDEQFF. Together with reference TRBV19 and TRBJ2-1, the CDR3 gives the full variable domain: DGGITQSPKYLFRKEGQNVTLSCEQNLNHDAMYWYRQDPGQGLRLIYYSQIVNDFQKGDIAEGYSVSREKKESFPLTVTSAQKNPTAFYLCASSPGASGPWDEQFFGPGTRLTVL.